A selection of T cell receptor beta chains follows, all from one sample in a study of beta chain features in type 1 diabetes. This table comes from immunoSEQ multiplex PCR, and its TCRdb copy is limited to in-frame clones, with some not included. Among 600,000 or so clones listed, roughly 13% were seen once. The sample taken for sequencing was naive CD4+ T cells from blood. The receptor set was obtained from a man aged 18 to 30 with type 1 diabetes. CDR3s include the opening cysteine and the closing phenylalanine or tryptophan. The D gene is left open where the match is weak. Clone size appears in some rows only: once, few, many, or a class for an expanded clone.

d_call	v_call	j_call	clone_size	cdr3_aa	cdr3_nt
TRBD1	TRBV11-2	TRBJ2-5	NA	CASSSSTGTGEETQYF	TGTGCCAGCAGCTCATCAACCGGGACAGGGGAGGAGACCCAGTACTTC
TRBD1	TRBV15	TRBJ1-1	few	CATSRDLRTGDEAFF	TGTGCCACCAGCAGAGACCTAAGGACAGGGGATGAAGCTTTCTTT
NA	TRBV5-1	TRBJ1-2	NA	CASSLVPGRDGYTF	TGCGCCAGCAGCTTGGTTCCGGGGCGGGATGGCTACACCTTC
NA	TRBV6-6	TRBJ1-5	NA	CASSRPRGSNQPQHF	TGTGCCAGCAGTCGGCCCCGGGGGAGCAATCAGCCCCAGCATTTT
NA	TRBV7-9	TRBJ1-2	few	CASSLGQVLGQGYTF	TGTGCCAGCAGCTTAGGACAGGTCCTGGGGCAGGGCTACACCTTC
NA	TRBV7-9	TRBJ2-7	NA	CASSSQGSREQYF	TGTGCCAGCAGTTCTCAGGGGTCGAGGGAGCAGTACTTC
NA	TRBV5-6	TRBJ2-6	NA	CASSLAGSGANVLTF	TGTGCCAGCAGCTTGGCCGGTTCTGGGGCCAACGTCCTGACTTTC
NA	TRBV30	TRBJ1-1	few	CAWSASVGQEAFF	TGTGCCTGGAGTGCCTCCGTCGGACAGGAAGCTTTCTTT
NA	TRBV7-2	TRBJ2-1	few	CASSLDSYNEQFF	TGTGCCAGCAGCCTTGACTCCTACAATGAGCAGTTCTTC
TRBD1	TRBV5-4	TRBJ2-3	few	CASSPRTGSTDTQYF	TGTGCCAGCAGCCCTCGGACAGGGAGCACAGATACGCAGTATTTT
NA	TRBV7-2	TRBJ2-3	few	CASNLIAGTDTQYF	TGTGCCAGCAACCTAATAGCGGGCACAGATACGCAGTATTTT
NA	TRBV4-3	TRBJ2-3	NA	CASSHPSSDTQYF	TGCGCCAGCAGCCATCCTAGCTCAGATACGCAGTATTTT
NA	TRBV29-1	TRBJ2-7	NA	CSVSRDITYEQYF	TGCAGCGTCTCTAGAGACATCACCTACGAGCAGTACTTC
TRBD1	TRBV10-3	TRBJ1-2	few	CAISPGQGANYGYTF	TGTGCCATCAGTCCCGGACAGGGGGCAAACTATGGCTACACCTTC
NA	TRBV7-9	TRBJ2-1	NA	CASSLAATAYNEQFF	TGTGCCAGCAGCTTAGCGGCCACAGCCTACAATGAGCAGTTCTTC
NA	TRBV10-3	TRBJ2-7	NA	CAISEGTHYEQYF	TGTGCCATCAGTGAGGGAACTCACTACGAGCAGTACTTC
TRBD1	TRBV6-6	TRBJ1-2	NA	CASSALRGGDYGYTF	TGTGCCAGCAGTGCGCTTAGAGGGGGCGACTATGGCTACACCTTC
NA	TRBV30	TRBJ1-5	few	CAWSRLPDQPQHF	TGTGCCTGGAGCCGACTGCCAGATCAGCCCCAGCATTTT
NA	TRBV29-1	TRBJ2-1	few	CSVDKAQANEQFF	TGCAGCGTTGATAAAGCGCAAGCCAATGAGCAGTTCTTC
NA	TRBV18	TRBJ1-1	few	CASSSLEAEAFF	TGTGCCAGCTCATCACTGGAGGCTGAAGCTTTCTTT
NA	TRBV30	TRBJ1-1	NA	CAWSRVGTEAFF	TGTGCCTGGAGTAGGGTGGGCACTGAAGCTTTCTTT
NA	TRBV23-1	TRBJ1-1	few	CASRPRRDGIEAFF	TGCGCCAGCAGACCCAGAAGGGACGGAATTGAAGCTTTCTTT
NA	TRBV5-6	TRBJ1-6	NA	CASSSDWYGSPLHF	TGTGCCAGCAGCTCGGACTGGTATGGATCACCCCTCCACTTT
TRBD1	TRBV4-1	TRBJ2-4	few	CASSQDFGQGKNIQYF	TGCGCCAGCAGCCAAGATTTCGGACAGGGAAAAAACATTCAGTACTTC
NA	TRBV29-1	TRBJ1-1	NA	CSVGLNTEAFF	TGCAGCGTCGGATTGAACACTGAAGCTTTCTTT
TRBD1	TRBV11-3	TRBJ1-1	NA	CASSPTGLFGTEAFF	TGTGCCAGCAGCCCGACAGGGCTTTTTGGGACTGAAGCTTTCTTT
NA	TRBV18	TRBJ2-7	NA	CASSPRSSEQYF	TGTGCCAGCTCACCACGGTCGTCCGAGCAGTACTTC
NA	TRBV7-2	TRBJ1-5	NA	CASSLGGAYRNQPQHF	TGTGCCAGCAGCTTAGGAGGGGCGTACAGAAATCAGCCCCAGCATTTT
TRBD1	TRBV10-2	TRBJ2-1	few	CASGKLTGVNEQFF	TGCGCCAGCGGGAAGCTGACAGGGGTCAATGAGCAGTTCTTC
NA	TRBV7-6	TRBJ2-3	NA	CASSLGLLDTQYF	TGTGCCAGCAGCTTGGGACTTCTAGATACGCAGTATTTT
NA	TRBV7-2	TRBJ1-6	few	CASSLAGRGQSPLHF	TGTGCCAGCAGCTTAGCGGGACGAGGTCAATCACCCCTCCACTTT
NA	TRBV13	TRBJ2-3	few	CASSSNEDTQYF	TGTGCCAGCAGCTCGAACGAAGATACGCAGTATTTT
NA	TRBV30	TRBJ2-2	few	CAWMTIGELFF	TGTGCCTGGATGACGATCGGGGAGCTGTTTTTT
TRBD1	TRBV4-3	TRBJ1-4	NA	CASSQSGTGVEKLFF	TGCGCCAGCAGCCAATCCGGGACAGGGGTTGAAAAACTGTTTTTT
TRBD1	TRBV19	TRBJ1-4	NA	CASSGTGPPKDEKLFF	TGTGCCAGCTCCGGGACAGGCCCACCAAAGGATGAAAAACTGTTTTTT
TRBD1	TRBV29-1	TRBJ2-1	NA	CSTEGQGGNEQFF	TGCAGCACAGAAGGACAGGGTGGTAATGAGCAGTTCTTC
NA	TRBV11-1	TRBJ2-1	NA	CASSPLVDEQFF	TGTGCCAGCAGCCCCCTAGTGGATGAGCAGTTCTTC
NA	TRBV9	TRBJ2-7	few	CASSPRPEPPYEQYF	TGTGCCAGCAGCCCACGACCAGAGCCCCCCTACGAGCAGTACTTC
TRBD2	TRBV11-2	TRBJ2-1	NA	CASRVSGGDGPGEQFF	TGTGCCAGCAGGGTGAGCGGGGGGGATGGACCCGGTGAGCAGTTCTTC
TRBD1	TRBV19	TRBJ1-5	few	CAIGSHGTADSNQPQHF	TGTGCCATTGGGTCCCACGGGACAGCCGATAGCAATCAGCCCCAGCATTTT
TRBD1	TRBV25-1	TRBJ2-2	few	CASSQGTGLGTGELFF	TGTGCCAGCAGTCAGGGGACAGGCCTAGGGACCGGGGAGCTGTTTTTT
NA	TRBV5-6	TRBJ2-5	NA	CASSLTGLETQYF	TGTGCCAGCAGCTTGACAGGGCTAGAGACCCAGTACTTC
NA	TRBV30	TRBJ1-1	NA	CAWGKRAAEAFF	TGTGCCTGGGGGAAGCGGGCAGCTGAAGCTTTCTTT
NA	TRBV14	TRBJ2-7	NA	CASSQAVYTYEQYF	TGTGCCAGCAGCCAGGCAGTTTATACCTACGAGCAGTACTTC
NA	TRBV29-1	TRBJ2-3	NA	CSVDRADTQYF	TGCAGCGTTGACCGGGCAGATACGCAGTATTTT